The rows below give T cell receptor beta chains drawn from one sample of a study of blood T cell repertoires in COVID-19. Sequencing used immunoSEQ multiplex PCR; TCRdb keeps in-frame clones, though not all of them. This table has hundreds of thousands of clones, roughly 80% appearing once. Specimen: peripheral blood. The receptors originated from a woman older than 75 with acute or convalescent COVID-19. The CDR3 runs from the conserved cysteine through the conserved F or W. The order of the fields is V gene, clone size, J gene, D gene, CDR3 DNA, CDR3 protein. D genes are given only for firm matches. Part of the rows lack a size; the others show once, few, many or a class for expanded clones.

v_call: TRBV7-2; clone_size: NA; j_call: TRBJ2-2; d_call: TRBD1; cdr3_nt: TGTGCCAGCAGCTTAGACAGGGGTCTCCCCGGGGAGCTGTTTTTT; cdr3_aa: CASSLDRGLPGELFF
v_call: TRBV7-8; clone_size: NA; j_call: TRBJ1-4; d_call: TRBD1; cdr3_nt: TGTGCCAGCAGCGTCACAGGGGATAGGGCTAATGAAAAACTGTTTTTT; cdr3_aa: CASSVTGDRANEKLFF
v_call: TRBV28; clone_size: few; j_call: TRBJ1-2; d_call: TRBD1; cdr3_nt: TGTGCCAGCAAGACAGGGACGGGCCTAGACTATGGCTACACCTTC; cdr3_aa: CASKTGTGLDYGYTF
v_call: TRBV30; clone_size: NA; j_call: TRBJ1-5; d_call: NA; cdr3_nt: TGTGCCTGGAGGACCGGGGGATGGGGTCAGCCCCAGCATTTT; cdr3_aa: CAWRTGGWGQPQHF
v_call: TRBV30; clone_size: NA; j_call: TRBJ2-2; d_call: TRBD2; cdr3_nt: TGTGCCTGGGCCGGGACTAGCGTGAACGGGGAGCTGTTTTTT; cdr3_aa: CAWAGTSVNGELFF
v_call: TRBV25-1; clone_size: NA; j_call: TRBJ1-2; d_call: TRBD1; cdr3_nt: TGTGCCAGCAGTGGGGGACAGGGATGGGGCCCTAACTATGGCTACACCTTC; cdr3_aa: CASSGGQGWGPNYGYTF
v_call: TRBV3-1/TRBV3-2; clone_size: NA; j_call: TRBJ1-4; d_call: NA; cdr3_nt: TGTGCCAGCAGCCGTCCGGGAACCACTAATGAAAAACTGTTTTTT; cdr3_aa: CASSRPGTTNEKLFF
v_call: TRBV7-2; clone_size: NA; j_call: TRBJ2-5; d_call: TRBD1; cdr3_nt: TGTGCCAGCAGCTCCGGACAGGGTTGGGAGACCCAGTACTTC; cdr3_aa: CASSSGQGWETQYF
v_call: TRBV5-6; clone_size: NA; j_call: TRBJ1-2; d_call: NA; cdr3_nt: TGTGCCAGCAGCTTGGGGACGCAGGGAGGCTACACCTTC; cdr3_aa: CASSLGTQGGYTF
v_call: TRBV5-1; clone_size: NA; j_call: TRBJ2-5; d_call: NA; cdr3_nt: TGCGCCAGCAGCCCCACGGAGTATCCTCAAGAGACCCAGTACTTC; cdr3_aa: CASSPTEYPQETQYF
v_call: TRBV2; clone_size: NA; j_call: TRBJ1-4; d_call: NA; cdr3_nt: TGTGCCAGCAGTCGGAGGGAGGGGGATAATGAAAAACTGTTTTTT; cdr3_aa: CASSRREGDNEKLFF
v_call: TRBV3-1/TRBV3-2; clone_size: NA; j_call: TRBJ2-1; d_call: TRBD2; cdr3_nt: TGTGCCAGCAGCCAAGAAGGTAGCGGGGGGCCTTGGGAGTTCTTC; cdr3_aa: CASSQEGSGGPWEFF
v_call: TRBV6-5; clone_size: few; j_call: TRBJ1-1; d_call: TRBD1; cdr3_nt: TGTGCCAGCAGGGCTAGACAGGGGGAGAACACTGAAGCTTTCTTT; cdr3_aa: CASRARQGENTEAFF
v_call: TRBV2; clone_size: NA; j_call: TRBJ2-2; d_call: NA; cdr3_nt: TGTGCCAGCAGTCCCTACTTTCCAAGGGAGCTGTTTTTT; cdr3_aa: CASSPYFPRELFF
v_call: TRBV10-1; clone_size: NA; j_call: TRBJ1-6; d_call: NA; cdr3_nt: TGCGCCAGCAGTGAGCGGTACTATAATTCACCCCTCCACTTT; cdr3_aa: CASSERYYNSPLHF
v_call: TRBV11-2; clone_size: NA; j_call: TRBJ1-5; d_call: NA; cdr3_nt: TGTGCCAGCAGCACTAACAATCAGCCCCAGCATTTT; cdr3_aa: CASSTNNQPQHF
v_call: TRBV19; clone_size: NA; j_call: TRBJ2-5; d_call: TRBD1; cdr3_nt: TGTGCCAGTAGTATTGACAGGGGCCAAGAGACCCAGTACTTC; cdr3_aa: CASSIDRGQETQYF
v_call: TRBV19; clone_size: NA; j_call: TRBJ1-2; d_call: NA; cdr3_nt: TGTGCCAGTAGTGTCGCGGGGAAAGGCTACACCTTC; cdr3_aa: CASSVAGKGYTF
v_call: TRBV2; clone_size: NA; j_call: TRBJ2-5; d_call: TRBD2; cdr3_nt: TGTGCCAGCAGTGAAAGCCTAGCGGGAGTCGGGACCCAGTACTTC; cdr3_aa: CASSESLAGVGTQYF
v_call: TRBV5-1; clone_size: once; j_call: TRBJ1-1; d_call: NA; cdr3_nt: TGCGCCAGCAGCTCGTTGGATCCACTAGGGCCTATGAACACTGAAGCTTTCTTT; cdr3_aa: CASSSLDPLGPMNTEAFF
v_call: TRBV12-5; clone_size: NA; j_call: TRBJ2-2; d_call: NA; cdr3_nt: TGTGCTAGTGGGCCCTCGAGTGCCGGGGAGCTGTTTTTT; cdr3_aa: CASGPSSAGELFF
v_call: TRBV20-1; clone_size: NA; j_call: TRBJ2-7; d_call: TRBD1; cdr3_nt: TGCAGTGCTAGTCCCCCAGGGGGCACCTACGAGCAGTACTTC; cdr3_aa: CSASPPGGTYEQYF
v_call: TRBV21-1; clone_size: NA; j_call: TRBJ2-5; d_call: NA; cdr3_nt: TGTGCCAGCAGCAAGGGGCGCGGAGAGACCCAGTACTTC; cdr3_aa: CASSKGRGETQYF
v_call: TRBV5-4; clone_size: NA; j_call: TRBJ2-7; d_call: NA; cdr3_nt: TGTGCCAGCAGCCTACTGGGACAATCCTACGAGCAGTACTTC; cdr3_aa: CASSLLGQSYEQYF
v_call: TRBV27; clone_size: NA; j_call: TRBJ2-7; d_call: NA; cdr3_nt: TGTGCCAGCAGCTCGGGGGACGAGCAGTACTTC; cdr3_aa: CASSSGDEQYF
v_call: TRBV6-5; clone_size: NA; j_call: TRBJ2-1; d_call: NA; cdr3_nt: TGTGCCAGCAGTTACCGCCTATCCTCGGGTTACAATGAGCAGTTCTTC; cdr3_aa: CASSYRLSSGYNEQFF
v_call: TRBV2; clone_size: NA; j_call: TRBJ2-7; d_call: TRBD1; cdr3_nt: TGTGCCAGCAGTCGACAGGGTGGCGGCTACGAGCAGTACTTC; cdr3_aa: CASSRQGGGYEQYF
v_call: TRBV18; clone_size: NA; j_call: TRBJ1-5; d_call: NA; cdr3_nt: TGTGCCAGCTCACCGAGTCCGGTTGATCAGCCCCAGCATTTT; cdr3_aa: CASSPSPVDQPQHF